Listed here are 14 T cell receptor beta chains from one sample, sequenced in a study of T cells in Graves' hyperthyroidism and ophthalmopathy. RNA transcripts gave rise to amplified TCR beta CDR3 regions. The TCR CDR3 first-round RT-PCR relied on the HTBI primer set. MiXCR, applied by TCRdb to the multiplex PCR reads, yields one record per CDR3 protein. Of approximately 640,000 distinct CDR3 sequences listed, roughly 17% are singletons. Sequences were obtained from blood. Source of these receptors: a woman in her 30s with Graves' hyperthyroidism.

The CDR3, as DNA: TGTGCCAGCAGCTTTCTTAGATTGGCGACAGGGCGCTCCTACGAGCAGTACTTC. Protein sequence: CASSFLRLATGRSYEQYF. The V gene is TRBV11-2, the J gene TRBJ2-7; 7 positions match TRBD1. Trimming at V came to 3 bases and at J to 0 bases, leaving 14 bases not matched to a gene. Germline-derived CDR1 and CDR2 are SGHAT and FQNNGV. The CDR3 is 18 amino acids.

This rearrangement joins TRBV6-5 to TRBJ2-1; maybe TRBD2 (5 bases). Looked up from germline, CDR1 is MNHEY and CDR2 is SVGAGI. The CDR3 sequence is 16 residues long. V was clipped by 0 bases and J by 6 bases, with 15 bases between them. This CDR3 is CASSYSIAPYTNEQFF. CDR3 bases: TGTGCCAGCAGTTACTCGATAGCGCCCTACACCAATGAGCAGTTCTTC.

The sample holds many counts of this clonotype. The chain has TRBV7-2 and TRBJ2-5, with TRBD2 matching 7 bases. The trim removed 7 bases at V and 5 bases at J, leaving 10 bases unmatched. The CDR3 extends over 14 amino acids. Germline assignment: CDR1 SGHTA and CDR2 FQGNSA. CDR3 loop: CASTRAGVWETQYF. The CDR3 region has the DNA TGTGCCAGCACCAGGGCGGGAGTATGGGAGACCCAGTACTTC.

This clonotype was seen ten or more times. The chain uses TRBV11-2 and TRBJ2-7; the D gene is possibly TRBD2 (5 bases). Per germline, CDR1 SGHAT and CDR2 FQNNGV. Deletions cut 4 bases from V and 0 bases from J, with 19 bases between. The CDR3 has 17 residues. CDR3 residues: CASSSTPGKGFSYEQYF. The CDR3 coding sequence is TGTGCCAGCAGCTCTACCCCCGGGAAGGGCTTCTCCTACGAGCAGTACTTC.

This clonotype came up a few times. This chain links TRBV6-2 or TRBV6-3 with TRBJ2-2, with D perhaps TRBD1 or TRBD2 (6 bases each). This CDR3 is built from 15 residues. Trimming shortened V by 0 bases and J by 7 bases, and 12 bases separated the two germline ends. From germline, CDR1 is MNHEY and CDR2 SVGEGT. CDR3 sequence: CASSYSGGGDGELFF. In nucleotides, the CDR3 is TGTGCCAGCAGTTACTCAGGGGGAGGTGACGGGGAGCTGTTTTTT.

This clonotype occurred a few times. The genes are TRBV28 and TRBJ1-6; tentatively, D is TRBD1 (5 bases). V lost 11 bases and J lost 7, with 15 bases in between. The CDR3 is 13 residues long. Per the germline V gene, CDR1 is MDHEN and CDR2 is SYDVKM. This CDR3 reads CAAWDRVNSPLHF. CDR3 sequence (DNA): TGTGCCGCCTGGGACCGCGTAAATTCACCCCTCCACTTT.

The chain is built from TRBV19 and TRBJ2-5, with 8 positions matching TRBD2. V lost 5 bases and J lost 4; bases outside the gene matches: 9. CDR3 length: 15 amino acids. CDR1 and CDR2 (germline): LNHDA, SQIVND (reference sequence). CDR3 sequence: CASSPYSAGGETQYF. DNA of the CDR3: TGTGCCAGTAGTCCGTACTCGGCGGGGGGAGAGACCCAGTACTTC.

V usage is TRBV12-3 or TRBV12-4 and J usage is TRBJ2-6, with D uncertain. CDR3 length: 15 amino acids. Trimming shortened V by 4 bases and J by 0 bases, and 7 bases separated the two germline ends. The CDR3 sequence is CASSWGRSGANVLTF. CDR3 DNA sequence: TGTGCCAGCAGTTGGGGTCGCTCTGGGGCCAACGTCCTGACTTTC.

This clonotype has only one observation. The CDR3 is CASSLGQGANEQYF. The CDR3 region has the DNA TGTGCCAGCAGTTTAGGGCAGGGGGCCAACGAGCAGTACTTC. The V and J genes are TRBV28 and TRBJ2-7; 8 bases are shared with TRBD1. Germline CDR1 reads MDHEN; CDR2 reads SYDVKM. The V segment lost 2 bases and the J segment 5 bases; nucleotides outside the gene matches: 5. The CDR3 covers 14 residues. Drawing the rest from reference TRBV28 and TRBJ2-7, the complete variable domain is DVKVTQSSRYLVKRTGEKVFLECVQDMDHENMFWYRQDPGLGLRLIYFSYDVKMKEKGDIPEGYSVSREKKERFSLILESASTNQTSMYLCASSLGQGANEQYFGPGTRLTVT.

This clonotype occurred many times. The chain joins TRBV5-8 to TRBJ1-2; unclear D gene. V lost 4 bases to trimming and J lost 2 bases, with 12 bases between them. This CDR3 region has 14 residues. The germline V gene has CDR1 SGHTS and CDR2 YDEGEE. The CDR3 reads CASSRGRSNYGYTF. The CDR3 nucleotides read TGTGCCAGCAGCCGCGGCAGGAGCAACTATGGCTACACCTTC.

The genes are TRBV7-9 and TRBJ1-2, with D possibly TRBD1 on 5 matching bases. Trimming took off 4 bases at V and 5 bases at J, with 17 bases between the two ends. CDR1 SEHNR and CDR2 FQNEAQ come from the germline V gene (reference sequence). The length of the CDR3 is 15 residues. The CDR3 loop reads CASSYGGPEGYGYTF. The CDR3, as DNA: TGTGCCAGCAGCTACGGGGGTCCGGAGGGGTATGGCTACACCTTC.

This clonotype was counted ten times or more. V usage is TRBV24-1 and J usage is TRBJ2-3; no firm D call. The V end lost 4 bases, the J end lost 6 bases, and 13 bases lay between the germline ends. This CDR3 contains 14 residues. Germline CDR1 and CDR2: KGHDR and SFDVKD. The CDR3 region is CATSDHTYRDTQYF. The CDR3 coding sequence is TGTGCCACCAGTGACCACACATACCGGGATACGCAGTATTTT.

This clonotype appeared a few times. The chain links TRBV6-1 to TRBJ1-5; D perhaps matches TRBD1 (5 bases). CDR1 MNHNS and CDR2 SASEGT come from the germline V gene. Trimming stripped 7 bases from V and 6 bases from J, with 28 bases between. The CDR3 totals 18 residues. CDR3 nucleotide sequence: TGTGCCAGCACCCGACCTTATGGGGGATACCAGGAGGTTCAGCCCCAGCATTTT. Translation gives CASTRPYGGYQEVQPQHF.

About this clonotype: A read error may be the cause here, since a much bigger clone is one base away. V is TRBV28 and J is TRBJ2-5, with D possibly being TRBD1 or TRBD2 (6 bases each). CDR3 length: 14 residues. Germline V gene lookup returns CDR1 MDHEN and CDR2 SYDVKM. The CDR3 DNA reads TGTGCCAGCAGTTTAGCGGGACACCAAGGGACCCAGTACTTC. Translation: CASSLAGHQGTQYF.